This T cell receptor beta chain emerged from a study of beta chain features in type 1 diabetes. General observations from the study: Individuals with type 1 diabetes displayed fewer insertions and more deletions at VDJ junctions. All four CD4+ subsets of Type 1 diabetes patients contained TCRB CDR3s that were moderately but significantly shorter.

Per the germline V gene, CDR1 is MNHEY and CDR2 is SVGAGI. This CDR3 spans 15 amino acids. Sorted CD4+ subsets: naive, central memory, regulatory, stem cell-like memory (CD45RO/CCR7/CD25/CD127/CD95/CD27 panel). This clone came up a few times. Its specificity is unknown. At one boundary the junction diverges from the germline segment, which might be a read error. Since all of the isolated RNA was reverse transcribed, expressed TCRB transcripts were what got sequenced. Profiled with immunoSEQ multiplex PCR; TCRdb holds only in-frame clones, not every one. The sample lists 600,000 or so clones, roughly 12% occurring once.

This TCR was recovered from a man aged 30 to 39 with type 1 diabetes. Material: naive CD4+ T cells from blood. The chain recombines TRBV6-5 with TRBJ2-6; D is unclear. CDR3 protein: CASSFESSGANVLTF. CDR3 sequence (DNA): TGTGCCAGTAGTTTCGAAAGCTCTGGGGCCAACGTCCTGACTTTC.